This TCR beta chain was sequenced during a study of technical replicates of blood from several donors. Profiled with immunoSEQ multiplex PCR; TCRdb holds only in-frame clones, not every one. The sample has under 95,000 clones, nearly 97% seen once. The sequence was obtained from a human donor in good health. The sample taken for sequencing was T cells isolated from PBMCs.

CDR3 protein: CASSPGEAYNYNEQFF. The CDR3 DNA is TGTGCCAGCAGTCCCGGGGAAGCTTATAACTACAATGAGCAGTTCTTC. The rearrangement joins TRBV28 to TRBJ2-1; D perhaps matches TRBD2 (5 bases). Germline CDR1 MDHEN, CDR2 SYDVKM. The CDR3 has 16 residues. V lost 5 bases, J lost 3 bases, and 17 bases lay in between.